This entry describes one T cell receptor beta chain. Under the authors' procedure: Amplified reference gene primers provided the basis for estimating nucleated cell counts. The method was immunoSEQ multiplex PCR; TCRdb's version includes in-frame clones alone and lacks a portion of them. D and trimming were read from the DNA, whereas the V and J calls and clone size are those reported in that table. Found here are some 100,000 clones, over 70% of them singletons; the top ten hold 5.5% to 8%. This sample stems from a study of blood T cell repertoires in COVID-19. Study-level information: Some COVID-19 samples were acute and others convalescent; all came from the United States, Italy and Spain. From T cells, B-cell-depleted T cells, or PBMCs came the material, which was cDNA or gDNA.

This CDR3 comprises 13 residues. Trimming removed 6 bases from V and 0 bases from J, with 6 bases in between. CDR1 and CDR2 from the germline V gene are MNHEY and SMNVEV (reference sequence). The specimen sequenced was peripheral blood. The rearrangement links TRBV27 to TRBJ1-5; no firm D call. This clonotype was sampled from a woman aged 50 to 60 with acute or convalescent COVID-19. The DNA of the CDR3 is TGTGCCAGCAGAATCAATAGCAATCAGCCCCAGCATTTT. Encoded protein: CASRINSNQPQHF.